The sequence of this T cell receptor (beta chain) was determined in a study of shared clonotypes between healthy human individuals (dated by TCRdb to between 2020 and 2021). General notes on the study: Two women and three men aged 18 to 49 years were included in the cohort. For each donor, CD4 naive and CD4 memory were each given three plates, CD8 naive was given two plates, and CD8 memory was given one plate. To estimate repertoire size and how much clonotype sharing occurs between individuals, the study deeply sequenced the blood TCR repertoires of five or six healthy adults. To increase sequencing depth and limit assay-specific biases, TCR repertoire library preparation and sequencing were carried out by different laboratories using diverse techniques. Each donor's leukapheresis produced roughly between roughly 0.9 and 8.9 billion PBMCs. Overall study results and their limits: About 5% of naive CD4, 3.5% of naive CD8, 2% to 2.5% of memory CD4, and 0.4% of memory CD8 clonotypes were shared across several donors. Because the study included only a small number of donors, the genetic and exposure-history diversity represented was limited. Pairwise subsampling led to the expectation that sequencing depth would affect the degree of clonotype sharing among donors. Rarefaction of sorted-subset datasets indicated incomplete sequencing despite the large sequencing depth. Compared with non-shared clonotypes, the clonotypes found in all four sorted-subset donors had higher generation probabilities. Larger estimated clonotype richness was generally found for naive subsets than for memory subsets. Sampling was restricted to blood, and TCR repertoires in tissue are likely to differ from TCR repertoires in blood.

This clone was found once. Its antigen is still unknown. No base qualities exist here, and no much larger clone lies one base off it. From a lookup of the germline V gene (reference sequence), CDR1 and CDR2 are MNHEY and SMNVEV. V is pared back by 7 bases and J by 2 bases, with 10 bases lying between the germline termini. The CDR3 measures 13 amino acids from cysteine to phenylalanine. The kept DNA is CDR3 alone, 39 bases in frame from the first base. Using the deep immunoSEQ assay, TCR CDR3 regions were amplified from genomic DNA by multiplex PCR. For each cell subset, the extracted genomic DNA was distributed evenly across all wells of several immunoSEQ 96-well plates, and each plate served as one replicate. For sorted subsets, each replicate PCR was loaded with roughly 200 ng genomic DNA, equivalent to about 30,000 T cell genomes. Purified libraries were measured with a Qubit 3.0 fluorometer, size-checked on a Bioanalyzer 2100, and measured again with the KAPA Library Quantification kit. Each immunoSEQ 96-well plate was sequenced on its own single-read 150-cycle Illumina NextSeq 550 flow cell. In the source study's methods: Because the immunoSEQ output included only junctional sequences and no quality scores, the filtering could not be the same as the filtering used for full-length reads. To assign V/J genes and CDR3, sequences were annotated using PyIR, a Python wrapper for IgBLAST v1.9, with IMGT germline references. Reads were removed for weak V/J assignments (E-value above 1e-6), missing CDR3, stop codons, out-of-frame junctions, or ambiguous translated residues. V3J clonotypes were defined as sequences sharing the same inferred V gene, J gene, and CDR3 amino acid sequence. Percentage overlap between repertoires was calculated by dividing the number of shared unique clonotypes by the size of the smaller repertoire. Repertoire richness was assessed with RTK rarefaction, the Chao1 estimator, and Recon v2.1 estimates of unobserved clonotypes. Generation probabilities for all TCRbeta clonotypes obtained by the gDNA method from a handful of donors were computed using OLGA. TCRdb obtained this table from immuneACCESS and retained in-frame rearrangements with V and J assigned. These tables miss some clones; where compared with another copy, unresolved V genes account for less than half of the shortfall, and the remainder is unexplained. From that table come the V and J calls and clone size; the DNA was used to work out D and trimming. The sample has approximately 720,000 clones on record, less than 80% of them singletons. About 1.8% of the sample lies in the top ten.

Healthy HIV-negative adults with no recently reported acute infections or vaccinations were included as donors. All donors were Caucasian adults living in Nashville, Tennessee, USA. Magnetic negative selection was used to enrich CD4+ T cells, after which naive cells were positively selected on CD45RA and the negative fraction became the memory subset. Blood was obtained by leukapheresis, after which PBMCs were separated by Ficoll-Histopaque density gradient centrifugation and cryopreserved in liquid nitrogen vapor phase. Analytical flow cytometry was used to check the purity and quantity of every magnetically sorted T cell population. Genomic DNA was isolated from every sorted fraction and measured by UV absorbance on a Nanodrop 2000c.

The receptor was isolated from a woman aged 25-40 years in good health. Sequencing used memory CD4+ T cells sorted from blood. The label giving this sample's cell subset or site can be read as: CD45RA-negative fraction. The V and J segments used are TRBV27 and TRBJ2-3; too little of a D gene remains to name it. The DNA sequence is TGTGCCAGCACACGATCAGACACAGATACGCAGTATTTT. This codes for CASTRSDTDTQYF.